These 5 T cell receptor beta chains were sequenced from one sample in a study of cytomegalovirus exposure and HLA in healthy donors. The PCR employed 60 Vbeta primers together with 13 Jbeta primers. TCRdb keeps only in-frame clones here, not all; method: immunoSEQ multiplex PCR. The sample shows some 180,000 clones, over 70% of them seen only once. The sequencing input was PBMCs. The receptor set was obtained from a male donor in good health and CMV-seronegative.

The chain uses TRBV10-3 and TRBJ1-2; possibly TRBD1 for D (5 bases). The V gene lost 6 bases and the J gene lost 5 bases, with 22 bases spanning the gap. The CDR3 contains 16 residues. The germline V gene encodes CDR1 ENHRY and CDR2 SYGVKD. For the CDR3, the DNA is TGTGCCATCAGCATGACAGAGGTGGCCAGGTTTTATGGCTACACCTTC. Protein product: CAISMTEVARFYGYTF.

This clone was counted a single time. This chain uses TRBV5-5 with TRBJ1-5; TRBD1 matches 7 bases. The CDR3 covers 15 residues. CDR1 and CDR2 (germline): SGHKS, YYEKEE (reference sequence). The ends lost 2 bases at V and 1 base at J; junction bases unmatched: 3. DNA for the CDR3: TGTGCCAGCAGCTTTACAGGGGAAAGCAATCAGCCCCAGCATTTT. As protein: CASSFTGESNQPQHF.

This clone was recorded a few times. The chain joins TRBV5-5 to TRBJ2-3, with TRBD2 matching over 16 bases. J lost 6 bases, V lost 4 bases, and 11 bases had no gene match. CDR3 size: 18 residues. CDR1 is SGHKS and CDR2 is YYEKEE in the germline V gene (reference sequence). In DNA form, the CDR3 reads TGTGCCAGCAGCACAAATCGGGGACTAGCGGGGGGGCGTGATACGCAGTATTTT. Protein product: CASSTNRGLAGGRDTQYF.

The chain combines TRBV7-2 with TRBJ2-7, with a possible D match to TRBD2 (5 bases). The CDR3 runs to 14 residues. Trimming took off 5 bases at V and 2 bases at J, with 13 bases between the two ends. Germline V gives CDR1 SGHTA, CDR2 FQGNSA. CDR3 loop: CASSTPGSTYEQYF. The CDR3, as DNA: TGTGCCAGCAGCACCCCGGGGTCAACCTACGAGCAGTACTTC. The entire variable domain, with the rest obtained from reference TRBV7-2 and TRBJ2-7, is as follows: GAGVSQSPSNKVTEKGKDVELRCDPISGHTALYWYRQSLGQGLEFLIYFQGNSAPDKSGLPSDRFSAERTGGSVSTLTIQRTQQEDSAVYLCASSTPGSTYEQYFGPGTRLTVT.

The J gene is TRBJ2-7, the V gene TRBV10-3; TRBD1 matches at 8 bases. The junction had 7 bases not matched to a gene; V was cut back by 6 bases and J by 0 bases. The CDR3 totals 15 residues. Germline assignment: CDR1 ENHRY and CDR2 SYGVKD. DNA of the CDR3: TGTGCCATCAGCAAGGGACAGGCCCTCTCCTACGAGCAGTACTTC. It specifies CAISKGQALSYEQYF.